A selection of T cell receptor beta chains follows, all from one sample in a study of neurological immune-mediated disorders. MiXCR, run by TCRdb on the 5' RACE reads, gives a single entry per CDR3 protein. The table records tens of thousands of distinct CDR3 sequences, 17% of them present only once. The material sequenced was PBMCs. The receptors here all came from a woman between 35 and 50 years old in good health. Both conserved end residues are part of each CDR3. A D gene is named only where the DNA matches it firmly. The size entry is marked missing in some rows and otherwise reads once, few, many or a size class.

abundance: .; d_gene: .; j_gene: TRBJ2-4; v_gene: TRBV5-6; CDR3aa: CASSLGHSSDIQYF; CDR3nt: TGTGCCAGCAGCTTAGGACATAGTTCGGACATTCAGTACTTC
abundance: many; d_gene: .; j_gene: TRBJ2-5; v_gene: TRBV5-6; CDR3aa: CASSRPGNQETQYF; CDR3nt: TGTGCCAGCAGCCGGCCAGGAAACCAAGAGACCCAGTACTTC
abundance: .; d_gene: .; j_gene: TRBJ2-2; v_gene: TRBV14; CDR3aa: CASSQDVAAGELFF; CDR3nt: TGTGCCAGCAGCCAAGATGTTGCGGCCGGGGAGCTGTTTTTT
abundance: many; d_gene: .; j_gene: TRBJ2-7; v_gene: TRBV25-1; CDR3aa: CASSEQGYEQYF; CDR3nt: TGTGCCAGCAGTGAACAGGGATACGAGCAGTACTTC
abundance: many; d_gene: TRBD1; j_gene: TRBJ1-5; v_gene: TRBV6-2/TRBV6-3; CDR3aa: CASSRSPTGGNNQPQHF; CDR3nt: TGTGCCAGCAGCCGCTCCCCGACAGGGGGAAACAATCAGCCCCAGCATTTT
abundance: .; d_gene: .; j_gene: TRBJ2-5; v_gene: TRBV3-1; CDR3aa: CASTVGRPQETQYF; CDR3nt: TGTGCCAGCACGGTTGGGCGACCACAAGAGACCCAGTACTTC
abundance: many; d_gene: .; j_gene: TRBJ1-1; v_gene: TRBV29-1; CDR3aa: CSAWGASTEAFF; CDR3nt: TGCAGCGCCTGGGGCGCGAGCACTGAAGCTTTCTTT
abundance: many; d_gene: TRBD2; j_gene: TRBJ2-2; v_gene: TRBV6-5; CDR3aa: CASSYSGPKRGGGAGELFF; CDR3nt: TGTGCCAGCAGTTACTCGGGCCCAAAGCGGGGGGGCGGCGCCGGGGAGCTGTTTTTT
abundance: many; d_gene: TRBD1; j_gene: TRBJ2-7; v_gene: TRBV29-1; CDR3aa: CSVLDRAYEQYF; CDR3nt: TGCAGCGTTTTAGACAGGGCCTACGAGCAGTACTTC
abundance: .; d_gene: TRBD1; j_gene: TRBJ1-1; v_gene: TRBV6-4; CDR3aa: CACKTGDTEAFF; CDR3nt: TGTGCCTGCAAAACAGGGGACACTGAAGCTTTCTTT
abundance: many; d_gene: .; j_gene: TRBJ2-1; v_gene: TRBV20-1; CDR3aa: CSARYNEQFF; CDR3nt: TGCAGTGCTCGCTACAATGAGCAGTTCTTC
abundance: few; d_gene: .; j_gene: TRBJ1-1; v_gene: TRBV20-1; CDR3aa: CSGVATEAFF; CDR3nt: TGCAGCGGGGTTGCCACTGAAGCTTTCTTT
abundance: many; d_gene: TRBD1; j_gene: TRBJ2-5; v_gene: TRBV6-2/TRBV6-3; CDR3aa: CASWGQPQETQYF; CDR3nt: TGTGCCAGCTGGGGACAGCCCCAAGAGACCCAGTACTTC
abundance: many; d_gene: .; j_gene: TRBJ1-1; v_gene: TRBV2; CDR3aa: CASSAQGGATEAFF; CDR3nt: TGTGCCAGCAGTGCACAGGGAGGGGCAACTGAAGCTTTCTTT
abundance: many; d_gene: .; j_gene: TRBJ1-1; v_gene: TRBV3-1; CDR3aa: CASSPGGNPEAFF; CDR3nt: TGTGCCAGCAGCCCCGGAGGGAACCCTGAAGCTTTCTTT
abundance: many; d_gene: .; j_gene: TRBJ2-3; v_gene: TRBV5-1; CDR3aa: CASSFRSTDTQYF; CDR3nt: TGCGCCAGCAGCTTCCGGTCGACAGATACGCAGTATTTT
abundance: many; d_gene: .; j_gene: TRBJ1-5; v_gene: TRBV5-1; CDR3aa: CASSLEGRDSNQPQHF; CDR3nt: TGCGCCAGCAGCTTGGAGGGCAGGGATAGCAATCAGCCCCAGCATTTT
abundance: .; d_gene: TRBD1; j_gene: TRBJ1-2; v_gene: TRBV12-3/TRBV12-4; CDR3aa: CVSSPGQGDDYGYTF; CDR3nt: TGTGTCAGCAGTCCTGGACAGGGGGATGACTATGGCTACACCTTC
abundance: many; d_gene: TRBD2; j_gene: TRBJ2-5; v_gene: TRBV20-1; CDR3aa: CSAGKGGGETQYF; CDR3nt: TGCAGTGCTGGGAAGGGCGGGGGAGAGACCCAGTACTTC
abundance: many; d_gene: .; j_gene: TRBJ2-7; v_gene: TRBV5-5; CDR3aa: CASSLGGIEQYF; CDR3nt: TGTGCCAGCAGCTTGGGTGGGATCGAGCAGTACTTC
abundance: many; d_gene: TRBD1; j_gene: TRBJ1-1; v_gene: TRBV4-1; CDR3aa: CASSQGTGEAFF; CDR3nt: TGCGCCAGCAGCCAAGGGACAGGGGAAGCTTTCTTT
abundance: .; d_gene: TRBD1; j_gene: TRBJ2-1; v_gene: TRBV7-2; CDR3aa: CASSLGEGQGAYSYNEQFF; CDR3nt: TGTGCCAGCAGCTTAGGAGAAGGACAGGGGGCCTACTCCTACAATGAGCAGTTCTTC
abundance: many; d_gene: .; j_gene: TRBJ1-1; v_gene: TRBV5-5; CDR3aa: CASSLETGNTEAFF; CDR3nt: TGTGCCAGCAGCTTGGAAACAGGTAACACTGAAGCTTTCTTT
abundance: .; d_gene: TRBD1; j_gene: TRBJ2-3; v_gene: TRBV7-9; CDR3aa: CASSRRQGVSTDTQYF; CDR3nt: TGTGCCAGCAGCCGACGACAGGGGGTGAGCACAGATACGCAGTATTTT
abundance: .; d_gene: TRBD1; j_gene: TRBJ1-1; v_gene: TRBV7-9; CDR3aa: CATAENGQVRPEAFF; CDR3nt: TGTGCCACCGCAGAAAACGGACAGGTCCGGCCTGAAGCTTTCTTT
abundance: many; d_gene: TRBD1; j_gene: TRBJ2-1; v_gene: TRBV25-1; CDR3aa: CASSEPGQTYNEQFF; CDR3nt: TGTGCCAGCAGTGAACCGGGACAGACTTACAATGAGCAGTTCTTC